The clone carrying this T cell receptor beta chain was found many times. The antigen remains unidentified. The sample belongs to a study of neurological immune-mediated disorders. General study findings and limits: Healthy controls had more TCR clonal expansion than multiple sclerosis, which showed the least, whereas HTLV-1-associated myelopathy showed the most.

The length of the CDR3 is 16 residues. Looked up from germline, CDR1 is LNHNV and CDR2 is YYDKDF (reference sequence). Trimming removed 0 bases from V and 3 bases from J, with 12 bases in between. TCRdb re-analysed the 5' RACE reads in MiXCR, keeping a single row per CDR3 protein. The sample contains 40,000 to 55,000 distinct CDR3 sequences, roughly 3.2% of which appear only once. The sequence came from a woman in her forties or fifties with multiple sclerosis. The chain carries TRBV15 and TRBJ2-1; D gene unclear. Material: PBMCs. CDR3 sequence reads: CATSRDQTPLYNEQFF. The CDR3 DNA is TGTGCCACCAGCAGAGATCAGACCCCCCTCTACAATGAGCAGTTCTTC.